This TCR beta chain was sequenced during a study of cytomegalovirus exposure and HLA in healthy donors. Whole-study findings and limits: Some TCR beta chains (more than 150 of them) were listed as cytomegalovirus-associated.

Notes on this clone: The antigen remains unidentified.

Libraries were prepared by immunoSEQ multiplex PCR; TCRdb keeps only in-frame clonotypes and omits some of them. The sample gives about 88,000 clones, more than 70% of which show up once; about 12% is in the top ten. Germline assignment: CDR1 MDHEN and CDR2 SYDVKM. V gave up 7 bases and J gave up 8 bases, with 15 bases separating them. The CDR3 contains 14 residues. This chain links TRBV28 with TRBJ1-6; weak D call: TRBD1 (6 bases). Sequences were obtained from PBMCs. This TCR came from a woman younger than 35 in good health and CMV-seropositive. The CDR3, as DNA: TGTGCCAGCAACAGGGTCGTCGGGCATTCACCCCTCCACTTT. Amino acid sequence: CASNRVVGHSPLHF.